This record covers a single T cell receptor (beta chain). Its antigen is undetermined. Germline V CDR1 and CDR2: SGHRS, YFSETQ. V was pared by 4 bases and J by 4 bases, with 12 bases between. CDR3 length: 13 residues. Positively selected for CCR7, the CD45RO-negative cells used as naive CD8 cells excluded terminally differentiated effector memory CD45RA+ cells. This sample is drawn from a study of shared clonotypes between healthy human individuals. About the research overall: Per donor, CD8 memory used one plate, CD8 naive used two, CD4 memory used three and CD4 naive used three.

Study-wide points: Few donors restricted represented genetic and exposure-history diversity. About 5.2% was the fraction of naive CD4 clonotypes found shared across a few donors.

Methods used by the authors: ImmunoSEQ yielded junction-only sequences lacking quality scores, so filtering differed. Produced via immunoSEQ multiplex PCR; TCRdb's table is partial and in-frame only. V and J calls and clone size follow that table, whereas D and trimming were derived from the DNA. The sample holds about 2.2 million clones; over 85% are singletons and the top ten take less than 2%. Sequencing input: naive CD8+ T cells from PBMCs. The source is a man in his late teens or twenties in good health. Some clones in this sample may be carry-over from other donors' samples. This chain connects TRBV5-1 to TRBJ2-7; perhaps TRBD2 as D (5 bases). The CDR3 reads CASSPRADYEQYF. The CDR3 DNA sequence: TGCGCCAGCAGCCCTAGAGCGGATTACGAGCAGTACTTC.